This T cell receptor beta chain stems from a study of cytomegalovirus exposure and HLA in healthy donors. Assay: immunoSEQ multiplex PCR; the TCRdb copy retains only in-frame clones and omits some. The sample shows around 150,000 clones, 70% to 85% of them seen only once. In the case of this clone: Its antigen is unknown. Within the sample, other DNA sequences also encode this same CDR3.

Study-wide points: Altogether, some 170 TCR beta chains were recorded as cytomegalovirus-associated.

Germline CDR1 reads SGHAT; CDR2 reads FQNNGV. Trimming took off 1 base at V and 1 base at J, with 8 bases between the two ends. CDR3 length equals 15 residues. What was sequenced was PBMCs. This sequence originates from a man aged 25 to 45 in good health and CMV-seropositive. The rearrangement uses TRBV11-2 and TRBJ1-3; D gene unclear. CDR3 region: CASSLGGGSGNTIYF. The DNA of the CDR3 is TGTGCCAGCAGCTTAGGTGGAGGGTCTGGAAACACCATATATTTT.